This TCR beta chain was obtained from a study of low-dose radiotherapy and immunotherapy resistance in tumors. Across the whole study: Cohort 2 was treated with 1 Gy per fraction every two weeks, amounting to 13 Gy across 26 weeks.

The CDR3 is made up of 12 amino acids. Germline loops: CDR1 DFQATT, CDR2 SNEGSKA (reference sequence). Trimming took 6 bases from V and 5 from J; bases not matched to a gene: 5. Covering alpha and beta chains, TRAV- and TRBV-specific primers were used for the first-strand cDNA. The authors ran roughly 20 PCR cycles to amplify TCRs with a constant-region primer and V-primer adapter. TCRdb re-derived calls from the reads in MiXCR, one entry per CDR3 protein. The sample has under 35,000 distinct CDR3 sequences, approximately 49% seen once. In its sample, this clonotype was seen many times. Time point denoted: after trial treatment. Treatment indicated: LDRT plus nivolumab, ipilimumab, low-dose cyclophosphamide and aspirin (RACIN trial). Along with nivolumab and ipilimumab, donors received aspirin, low-dose cyclophosphamide and low-dose radiotherapy.

The V gene is TRBV20-1, the J gene TRBJ2-5, with TRBD2 matching 8 bases. The material was PBMCs, obtained after low-dose radiotherapy plus immunotherapy. The sequence was collected from a male donor with gallbladder cancer. CDR3 nucleotide sequence: TGCAGTGCGGCTAGCGGGTTCGAGACCCAGTACTTC. It specifies CSAASGFETQYF.